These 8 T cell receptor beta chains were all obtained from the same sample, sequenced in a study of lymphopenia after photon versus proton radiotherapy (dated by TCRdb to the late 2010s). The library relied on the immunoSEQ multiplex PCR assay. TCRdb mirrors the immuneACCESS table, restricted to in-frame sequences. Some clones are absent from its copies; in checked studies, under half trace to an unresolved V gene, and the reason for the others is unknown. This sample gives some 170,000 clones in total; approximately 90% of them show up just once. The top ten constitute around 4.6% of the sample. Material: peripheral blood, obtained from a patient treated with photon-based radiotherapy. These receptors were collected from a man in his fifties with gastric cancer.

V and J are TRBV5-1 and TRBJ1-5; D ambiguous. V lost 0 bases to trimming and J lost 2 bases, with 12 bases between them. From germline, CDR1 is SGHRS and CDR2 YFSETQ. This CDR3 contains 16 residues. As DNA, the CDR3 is TGCGCCAGCAGCTTGGTAGACACTGGAGGCAATCAGCCCCAGCATTTT. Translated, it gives CASSLVDTGGNQPQHF.

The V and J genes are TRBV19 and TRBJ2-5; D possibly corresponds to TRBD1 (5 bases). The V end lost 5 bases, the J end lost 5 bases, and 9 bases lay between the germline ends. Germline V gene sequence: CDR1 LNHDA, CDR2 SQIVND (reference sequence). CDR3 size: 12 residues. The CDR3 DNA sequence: TGTGCCAGTAGTGGGGCAGCGGAGACCCAGTACTTC. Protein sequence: CASSGAAETQYF.

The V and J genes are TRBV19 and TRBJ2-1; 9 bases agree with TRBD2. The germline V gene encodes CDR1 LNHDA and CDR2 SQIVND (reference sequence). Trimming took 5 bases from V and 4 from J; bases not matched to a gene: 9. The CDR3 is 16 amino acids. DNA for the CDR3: TGTGCCAGTAGTGCCTCCGGGACTAGCCTATACAATGAGCAGTTCTTC. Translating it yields CASSASGTSLYNEQFF.

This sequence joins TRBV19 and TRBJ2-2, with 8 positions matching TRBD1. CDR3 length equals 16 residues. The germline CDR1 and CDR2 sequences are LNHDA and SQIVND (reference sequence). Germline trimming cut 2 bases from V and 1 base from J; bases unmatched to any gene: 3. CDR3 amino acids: CASSILGTGNTGELFF. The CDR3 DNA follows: TGTGCCAGTAGTATACTTGGGACAGGGAACACCGGGGAGCTGTTTTTT.

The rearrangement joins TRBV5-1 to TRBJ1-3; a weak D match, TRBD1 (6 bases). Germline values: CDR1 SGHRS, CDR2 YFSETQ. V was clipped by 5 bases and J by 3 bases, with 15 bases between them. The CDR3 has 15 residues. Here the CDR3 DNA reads TGCGCCAGCAGTCCAGACAGGCAACTTGGAAACACCATATATTTT. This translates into CASSPDRQLGNTIYF.

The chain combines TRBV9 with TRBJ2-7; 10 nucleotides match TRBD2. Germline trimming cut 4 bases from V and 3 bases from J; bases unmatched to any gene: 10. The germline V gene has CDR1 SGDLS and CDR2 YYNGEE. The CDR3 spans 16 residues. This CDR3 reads CASSPSPSGSVYEQYF. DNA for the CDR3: TGTGCCAGCAGCCCAAGCCCTAGCGGGAGCGTCTACGAGCAGTACTTC.

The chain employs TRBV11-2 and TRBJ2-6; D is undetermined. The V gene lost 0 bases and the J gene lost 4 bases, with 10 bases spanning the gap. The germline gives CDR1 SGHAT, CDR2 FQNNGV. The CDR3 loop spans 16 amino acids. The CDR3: CASSLDRTSGANVLTF. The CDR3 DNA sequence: TGTGCCAGCAGCTTAGATAGGACCTCAGGGGCCAACGTCCTGACTTTC. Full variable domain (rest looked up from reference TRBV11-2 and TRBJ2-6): EAGVAQSPRYKIIEKRQSVAFWCNPISGHATLYWYQQILGQGPKLLIQFQNNGVVDDSQLPKDRFSAERLKGVDSTLKIQPAKLEDSAVYLCASSLDRTSGANVLTFGAGSRLTVL.

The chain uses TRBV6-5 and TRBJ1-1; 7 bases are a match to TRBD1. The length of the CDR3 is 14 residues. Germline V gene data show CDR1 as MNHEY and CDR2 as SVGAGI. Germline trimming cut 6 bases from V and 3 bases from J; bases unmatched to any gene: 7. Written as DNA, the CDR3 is TGTGCCAGCAGGACACAGGGGCAGCACACTGAAGCTTTCTTT. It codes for CASRTQGQHTEAFF.